The 27 T cell receptor beta chains below all came from one sample that was sequenced in a study of blood T cell repertoires in COVID-19. TCRdb's copy holds only in-frame clones and misses some; the assay was immunoSEQ multiplex PCR. The sample holds roughly 97,000 clones; approximately 80% are singletons and the top ten take under 30%. Sequenced input: peripheral blood. The receptors were gathered from a man between 60 and 75 years old with acute or convalescent COVID-19.

This CDR3 is CASSLSGVNTGELFF. The CDR3 DNA is TGTGCCAGCAGCTTATCAGGGGTAAACACCGGGGAGCTGTTTTTT. The chain uses TRBV7-2 and TRBJ2-2; tentatively, D is TRBD1 (6 bases). The CDR3 has 15 residues. Germline loops: CDR1 SGHTA, CDR2 FQGNSA. Trimming pared 2 bases from V and 2 bases from J, leaving 9 bases between.

This sequence joins TRBV18 and TRBJ1-1; 8 bases match TRBD1. Germline V gene lookup returns CDR1 KGHSH and CDR2 LQKENI. With 5 bases clipped from V and 1 base from J, the junction kept 6 bases outside the gene matches. CDR3 length equals 15 residues. In nucleotides, the CDR3 is TGTGCCAGCTCAGACTACAGGGGGGAGAACACTGAAGCTTTCTTT. Amino acid sequence: CASSDYRGENTEAFF.

The chain uses TRBV2 and TRBJ2-7, with D possibly matching TRBD1 (5 bases). Trimming pared 8 bases from V and 2 bases from J, leaving 13 bases between. CDR3 length: 13 amino acids. CDR1 SNHLY and CDR2 FYNNEI come from the germline V gene. The CDR3 DNA reads as TGTGCCAGCGCCAGGGTAGGTGCCTACGAGCAGTACGTC. Translation: CASARVGAYEQYV.

This chain links TRBV6-5 with TRBJ2-7; D is possibly TRBD2 (6 bases). Germline-derived CDR1 and CDR2 are MNHEY and SVGAGI. V lost 5 bases, J lost 4 bases, and 18 bases lay in between. The CDR3 is 15 amino acids. The CDR3 DNA is TGTGCCAGCAGTCATACTAGCAGAAAGGTGTACGAGCAGTACTTC. It is translated as CASSHTSRKVYEQYF.

The table lists this clone with a few counts. The V call is TRBV7-9, the J call TRBJ2-3; D is perhaps TRBD1 (5 bases). This CDR3 spans 14 amino acids. Trimming took off 3 bases at V and 0 bases at J, with 7 bases between the two ends. Per germline, CDR1 SEHNR and CDR2 FQNEAQ (reference sequence). The CDR3 here is CASSFAGSTDTQYF. In DNA form, the CDR3 reads TGTGCCAGCAGCTTCGCAGGGAGCACAGATACGCAGTATTTT.

The chain combines TRBV19 with TRBJ2-2; possible D gene TRBD1, 6 bases. Germline loops: CDR1 LNHDA, CDR2 SQIVND (reference sequence). CDR3 length: 13 residues. V was pared by 5 bases and J by 5 bases, with 9 bases between. CDR3 sequence: CASSPRGTGELFF. Here the CDR3 DNA reads TGTGCCAGTAGTCCCAGGGGAACCGGGGAGCTGTTTTTT.

The V and J genes are TRBV5-4 and TRBJ1-5; D ambiguous. The CDR3 has 13 residues. Germline loops: CDR1 SGHNT, CDR2 YYREEE (reference sequence). V lost 0 bases and J 6 bases, leaving 7 bases between the germline ends. CDR3 in amino acids: CASSLDRGQPQHF. DNA of the CDR3: TGTGCCAGCAGCTTGGATCGGGGTCAGCCCCAGCATTTT.

The rearrangement uses TRBV19 and TRBJ1-1, with 8 nucleotides matching TRBD1. CDR1 and CDR2 from the germline V gene are LNHDA and SQIVND (reference sequence). The CDR3 is made up of 15 amino acids. V lost 4 bases and J lost 5; bases outside the gene matches: 9. CDR3 protein: CASSTAHRGRTEAFF. In DNA form, the CDR3 reads TGTGCCAGTAGTACCGCCCACAGGGGGAGAACTGAAGCTTTCTTT.

The chain employs TRBV19 and TRBJ2-2, with 14 bases aligning to TRBD2. This CDR3 contains 19 residues. V was pared by 5 bases and J by 5 bases, with 13 bases of the junction left unmatched. The germline V gene encodes CDR1 LNHDA and CDR2 SQIVND (reference sequence). The CDR3 reads CASSGHRGTSGRSTGELFF. CDR3 DNA: TGTGCCAGTAGTGGCCACAGGGGGACTAGCGGGAGAAGTACCGGGGAGCTGTTTTTT.

The chain employs TRBV7-9 and TRBJ1-2, with TRBD1 matching 7 bases. The germline V gene encodes CDR1 SEHNR and CDR2 FQNEAQ (reference sequence). V lost 4 bases, J lost 3 bases, and 8 bases stayed unmatched. The CDR3 length is 15 residues. The CDR3 region is CASSSSGQRHYGYTF. CDR3 DNA sequence: TGTGCCAGCAGCTCCTCGGGACAGCGGCACTATGGCTACACCTTC.

Concerning this clone: Mismatch with germline at one junction end may stem from a read error. J is TRBJ1-2 and V is TRBV10-3; D gene ambiguous. Germline CDR1 reads ENHRY; CDR2 reads SYGVKD. This CDR3 is 13 amino acids long. DNA of the CDR3: TGTGCCATCAGTGACAGTGACAAGACGAGCCAGGCCTTC. Amino acid sequence: CAISDSDKTSQAF.

The V call is TRBV2, the J call TRBJ2-1; 10 positions match TRBD2. Trimming removed 4 bases from V and 6 bases from J; junction bases left unmatched: 12. There are 17 residues in the CDR3. From germline, CDR1 is SNHLY and CDR2 FYNNEI. CDR3 region: CASSVWTWLAGVNEQFF. DNA for the CDR3: TGTGCCAGCAGTGTTTGGACTTGGCTAGCGGGAGTCAATGAGCAGTTCTTC.

The rearrangement links TRBV30 to TRBJ2-4; a weak D match, TRBD2 (5 bases). CDR1 is GTSNPN and CDR2 is SVGIG in the germline V gene (reference sequence). V shed 1 base and J shed 5 bases, with 9 bases lying between them. The CDR3 has 13 amino acids. CDR3 residues: CAWSGGFENIQYF. As DNA, the CDR3 is TGTGCCTGGAGTGGAGGGTTCGAAAACATTCAGTACTTC. Drawing the rest from reference TRBV30 and TRBJ2-4, the complete variable domain is SQTIHQWPATLVQPVGSPLSLECTVEGTSNPNLYWYRQAAGRGLQLLFYSVGIGQISSEVPQNLSASRPQDRQFILSSKKLLLSDSGFYLCAWSGGFENIQYFGAGTRLSVL.

The rearrangement joins TRBV28 to TRBJ1-2; D ambiguous. V was clipped by 6 bases and J by 3 bases, with 14 bases between them. CDR3 size: 14 residues. The germline V gene has CDR1 MDHEN and CDR2 SYDVKM. The CDR3 reads CASRRSVGYYGYTF. CDR3 nucleotide sequence: TGTGCCAGCAGGCGGTCGGTTGGGTACTATGGCTACACCTTC.

The V gene is TRBV24-1, the J gene TRBJ2-2; the match to TRBD2 covers 10 bases. CDR3 size: 17 residues. Germline V gene sequence: CDR1 KGHDR, CDR2 SFDVKD. The junction had 4 bases not matched to a gene; V was cut back by 3 bases and J by 1 base. CDR3 sequence: CATSDTWTSGNTGELFF. In nucleotides, the CDR3 is TGTGCCACCAGTGATACATGGACTAGCGGGAACACCGGGGAGCTGTTTTTT.

This clone has a handful of counts. The CDR3 DNA reads as TGTGCCAGCAGCTTTAGCGGGGCATCCTACAATGAGCAGTTCTTC. Protein sequence: CASSFSGASYNEQFF. The J gene is TRBJ2-1, the V gene TRBV5-4, with 8 bases that match TRBD2. Germline CDR1 SGHNT, CDR2 YYREEE (reference sequence). The CDR3 is 15 residues long. Trimming cost V 2 bases and J 1 base; bases outside gene matches: 2.

The rearrangement links TRBV2 to TRBJ2-3; D gene ambiguous. Germline lookup yields CDR1 SNHLY and CDR2 FYNNEI. This CDR3 is built from 12 residues. V gave up 4 bases and J gave up 2 bases, with 4 bases separating them. Written as DNA, the CDR3 is TGTGCCAGCAGTGCCAACACAGATACGCAGTATTTT. Translation: CASSANTDTQYF.

This clone was seen only a few times. The J gene is TRBJ1-1, the V gene TRBV18; D call uncertain. The germline V gene has CDR1 KGHSH and CDR2 LQKENI. Trimming cost V 0 bases and J 1 base, with 6 bases left between them. The CDR3 extends over 14 amino acids. DNA for the CDR3: TGTGCCAGCTCACCACCGCAGGCGAACACTGAAGCTTTCTTT. It is translated as CASSPPQANTEAFF.

This clone was recorded a few times. The V call is TRBV7-2, the J call TRBJ1-1, with D hard to call. The CDR3 has 14 residues. The V and J ends lost 4 bases and 3 bases respectively, with 12 bases between them. CDR1 is SGHTA, CDR2 FQGNSA, per germline. CDR3 DNA: TGTGCCAGCAGCTCCCGGGGAGGGTACACTGAAGCTTTCTTT. As protein: CASSSRGGYTEAFF.

The chain uses TRBV4-3 and TRBJ1-3, with D tentatively TRBD1 (5 bases). The CDR3 consists of 12 residues. Trimming shortened V by 1 base and J by 11 bases, and 9 bases separated the two germline ends. Germline V gene sequence: CDR1 LGHNA, CDR2 YSLEER. CDR3 nucleotides: TGCGCCAGCAGCCAAGGGGCAGGGTCCATATATTTT. Its translation is CASSQGAGSIYF.

This clone was seen only a few times. The V and J genes are TRBV3-1 (or the pseudogene TRBV3-2) and TRBJ2-2; no firm D call. V lost 0 bases and J lost 1, with 6 bases in between. CDR3 length equals 15 residues. Looked up from germline, CDR1 is LGHDT and CDR2 is YNNKEL (reference sequence). The CDR3 sequence: CASSQDPGNTGELFF. The CDR3 nucleotides read TGTGCCAGCAGCCAAGATCCCGGGAACACCGGGGAGCTGTTTTTT.

This clone has just one count. The chain recombines TRBV14 with TRBJ2-4; TRBD2 agrees at 8 bases. CDR1 is SGHDN, CDR2 FVKESK, per germline. This CDR3 is built from 20 residues. V gave up 4 bases and J gave up 0 bases; unmatched junction bases: 17. The CDR3: CASSPLPGLVLNLAKNIQYF. As DNA, the CDR3 is TGTGCCAGCAGCCCCTTGCCGGGACTAGTACTAAATTTAGCCAAAAACATTCAGTACTTC. The entire variable domain, with the rest obtained from reference TRBV14 and TRBJ2-4, is as follows: EAGVTQFPSHSVIEKGQTVTLRCDPISGHDNLYWYRRVMGKEIKFLLHFVKESKQDESGMPNNRFLAERTGGTYSTLKVQPAELEDSGVYFCASSPLPGLVLNLAKNIQYFGAGTRLSVL.

The chain employs TRBV5-4 and TRBJ1-2; D may be TRBD1 (5 bases). Germline values: CDR1 SGHNT, CDR2 YYREEE (reference sequence). The length of the CDR3 is 16 residues. V was trimmed by 0 bases and J by 4 bases, leaving 16 bases between them. The CDR3 DNA reads TGTGCCAGCAGCTTGGCCCTAGACAGCATGAGCTATGGCTACACCTTC. As protein: CASSLALDSMSYGYTF.

The chain recombines TRBV18 with TRBJ2-1, with a weak D call TRBD2 (6 bases). V gave up 2 bases and J gave up 9 bases, with 20 bases separating them. The CDR3 runs to 16 residues. The germline V gene encodes CDR1 KGHSH and CDR2 LQKENI. The CDR3 protein is CASSPFLGPGVGEQFF. For the CDR3, the DNA is TGTGCCAGCTCACCATTTCTGGGGCCGGGGGTAGGTGAGCAGTTCTTC.

The V call is TRBV5-1, the J call TRBJ1-6; no reliable D call. The CDR3 extends over 14 amino acids. With 6 bases removed from V and 6 bases from J, the gap between germline ends came to 13 bases. Germline V gene sequence: CDR1 SGHRS, CDR2 YFSETQ. CDR3 nucleotide sequence: TGCGCCAGCACCAGGAGGGTGGCTAATTCACCCCTCCACTTT. It encodes CASTRRVANSPLHF.

The chain links TRBV5-1 to TRBJ1-5, with D perhaps TRBD1 (6 bases). This CDR3 spans 13 amino acids. Germline lookup yields CDR1 SGHRS and CDR2 YFSETQ. The V and J ends lost 5 bases and 5 bases respectively, with 11 bases between them. CDR3 DNA: TGCGCCAGCAGTCAAAACAGGGATCAGCCCCAGCATTTT. It encodes CASSQNRDQPQHF.

This clone was seen once. The V gene is TRBV28, the J gene TRBJ1-5; TRBD1 matches 11 bases. CDR3 length equals 19 residues. From germline, CDR1 is MDHEN and CDR2 SYDVKM. The trim removed 5 bases at V and 0 bases at J, leaving 12 bases unmatched. CDR3 bases: TGTGCCAGCAGTACCCCCGGGACAGGGGGTGAAAGTAGCAATCAGCCCCAGCATTTT. Translating it yields CASSTPGTGGESSNQPQHF.